This T cell receptor beta chain came from a study of cytomegalovirus exposure and HLA in healthy donors. Clones were read by immunoSEQ multiplex PCR, and TCRdb kept only the in-frame ones, dropping some. The data hold about 220,000 clones, with around nine tenths observed a single time. J was trimmed by 2 bases and V by 4 bases; bases with no gene match: 8. The CDR3 has 15 amino acids. The germline V gene has CDR1 LGHNA and CDR2 YSLEER. Sequences were obtained from PBMCs. The TCR sequence derives from a man between 18 and 29 years old in good health and CMV-seronegative. The chain uses TRBV4-3 and TRBJ2-7; TRBD2 agrees at 7 bases. The CDR3 DNA reads as TGCGCCAGCAGCCCGTCGGGCGGGGGTGCCTACGAGCAGTACTTC. Translation gives CASSPSGGGAYEQYF.